These 31 T cell receptor beta chains were all obtained from the same sample, sequenced in a study of control samples from healthy donors and cancer patients. Assay used: immunoSEQ multiplex PCR; TCRdb lists only in-frame clones, some missing. Here the sample spans some 74,000 clones, roughly 88% being singletons. The specimen sequenced was blood. The receptor source for this set is a woman aged 45-60 years in good health.

This clone was observed once. The rearrangement uses TRBV7-2 and TRBJ2-7; tentatively, D is TRBD1 (6 bases). The CDR3 consists of 14 residues. Germline V gene sequence: CDR1 SGHTA, CDR2 FQGNSA. V was shortened by 5 bases and J by 0 bases, with 11 bases between the two germline ends. The CDR3 sequence is CASSRDTHSYEQYF. As DNA, the CDR3 is TGTGCCAGCAGCCGGGACACACACTCCTACGAGCAGTACTTC. Based on the CDR3 plus reference TRBV7-2 and TRBJ2-7, the full variable domain is GAGVSQSPSNKVTEKGKDVELRCDPISGHTALYWYRQSLGQGLEFLIYFQGNSAPDKSGLPSDRFSAERTGGSVSTLTIQRTQQEDSAVYLCASSRDTHSYEQYFGPGTRLTVT.

The chain links TRBV4-1 to TRBJ1-1; D gene unclear. Germline CDR1 is MGHRA and CDR2 is YSYEKL. The CDR3 covers 13 residues. The V and J ends lost 7 bases and 3 bases respectively, with 12 bases between them. The DNA of the CDR3 is TGCGCCAGCAACCGGGAATTCGACACTGAAGCTTTCTTT. Protein sequence: CASNREFDTEAFF.

About this clone: At one boundary the junction diverges from the germline segment, which might be a read error. The rearrangement links TRBV6-6 to TRBJ2-7, with D possibly TRBD1 on 6 matching bases. Germline V lookup: CDR1 MNHNY, CDR2 SVGAGI (reference sequence). The CDR3 totals 17 residues. The DNA for the CDR3 is TGTGCCAGCAGTCTAACGGACAGTTCCTTTTTCCCTTACGGGCAGTACTTC. Translating gives CASSLTDSSFFPYGQYF.

About this clone: An end of the junction differs from the germline gene, which may be a read error. The chain joins TRBV5-1 to TRBJ1-1; 8 positions agree with TRBD1. Germline lookup yields CDR1 SGHRS and CDR2 YFSETQ. CDR3 size: 14 residues. In DNA form, the CDR3 reads TGCGCCAGCAGGTTGGACAGGGCGATCACTGAAGCTTTCTTT. It codes for CASRLDRAITEAFF.

The rearrangement joins TRBV10-3 to TRBJ1-2, with a possible D match to TRBD1 (5 bases). Trimming shortened V by 3 bases and J by 7 bases, and 18 bases separated the two germline ends. There are 15 residues in the CDR3. The V gene's germline CDR1 is ENHRY and CDR2 SYGVKD. The CDR3 is CAISDRDSVYGGYTF. The CDR3 DNA sequence: TGTGCCATCAGTGACCGAGACAGCGTTTACGGTGGCTACACCTTC.

The V call is TRBV5-1, the J call TRBJ2-3, with TRBD2 matching 8 bases. Germline CDR1 reads SGHRS; CDR2 reads YFSETQ. The trim removed 0 bases at V and 1 base at J, leaving 4 bases unmatched. The CDR3 length is 16 residues. For the CDR3, the DNA is TGCGCCAGCAGCTTGGCCTTGCGGGGGGGCACAGATACGCAGTATTTT. It translates to CASSLALRGGTDTQYF.

The genes are TRBV5-1 and TRBJ2-7; D call uncertain. The V and J ends lost 4 bases and 3 bases respectively, with 11 bases between them. The V gene's germline CDR1 is SGHRS and CDR2 YFSETQ. CDR3 size: 13 residues. In nucleotides, the CDR3 is TGCGCCAGCAGCCTCCTAACAAACTACGAGCAGTACTTC. Protein sequence: CASSLLTNYEQYF. The variable domain in full, completed from reference TRBV5-1 and TRBJ2-7, reads KAGVTQTPRYLIKTRGQQVTLSCSPISGHRSVSWYQQTPGQGLQFLFEYFSETQRNKGNFPGRFSGRQFSNSRSEMNVSTLELGDSALYLCASSLLTNYEQYFGPGTRLTVT.

In its sample, this clone was seen a few times. The chain is built from TRBV30 and TRBJ1-5; D possibly corresponds to TRBD1 (5 bases). The V and J ends lost 2 bases and 4 bases respectively, with 12 bases between them. The CDR3 has 14 residues. Germline V gene sequence: CDR1 GTSNPN, CDR2 SVGIG (reference sequence). CDR3 loop: CAWSLGAGNQPQHF. In DNA, the CDR3 is TGTGCCTGGAGTCTAGGGGCGGGGAATCAGCCCCAGCATTTT.

This chain uses TRBV29-1 with TRBJ1-2; D uncertain. V was cut by 6 bases and J by 3 bases, with 14 bases left in between. The CDR3 is 13 residues long. The V gene's germline CDR1 is SQVTM and CDR2 ANQGSEA. CDR3 loop: CSVHALGDYGYTF. DNA of the CDR3: TGCAGCGTCCACGCCTTGGGTGACTATGGCTACACCTTC. Filled out from reference TRBV29-1 and TRBJ1-2, the complete variable domain reads SAVISQKPSRDICQRGTSLTIQCQVDSQVTMMFWYRQQPGQSLTLIATANQGSEATYESGFVIDKFPISRPNLTFSTLTVSNMSPEDSSIYLCSVHALGDYGYTFGSGTRLTVV.

This chain uses TRBV27 with TRBJ1-1; 7 bases are a match to TRBD1. There are 14 residues in the CDR3. Germline V gene sequence: CDR1 MNHEY, CDR2 SMNVEV (reference sequence). V shed 5 bases and J 5 bases; nucleotides not matched to a gene: 8. This CDR3 reads CASSPTSGQTEAFF. For the CDR3, the DNA is TGTGCCAGCAGTCCAACGTCGGGACAGACTGAAGCTTTCTTT.

This chain uses TRBV4-1 with TRBJ1-3; D perhaps matches TRBD1 (5 bases). The CDR3 is 14 residues long. V was trimmed by 0 bases and J by 6 bases, leaving 9 bases between them. Germline V gives CDR1 MGHRA, CDR2 YSYEKL. The CDR3 sequence: CASSQEGVSNTIYF. The CDR3 nucleotides are TGCGCCAGCAGCCAAGAGGGGGTATCAAACACCATATATTTT.

J is TRBJ1-5 and V is TRBV10-1; maybe TRBD1 (5 bases). CDR3 size: 14 residues. Deletions cut 3 bases from V and 9 bases from J, with 15 bases between. CDR1 is WNHNN, CDR2 SYGVQD, per germline (reference sequence). The CDR3 DNA sequence: TGCGCCAGCAGTGAACAGGCCACGTCGCTGCCCCAGCATTTT. This translates into CASSEQATSLPQHF.

The V gene is TRBV7-7, the J gene TRBJ2-3, with 14 bases lining up with TRBD2. CDR1 and CDR2 (germline): SSHAT, FNYEAQ (reference sequence). Unmatched junction bases numbered 2, after V lost 4 bases and J lost 2 bases. The CDR3 totals 16 residues. CDR3 DNA sequence: TGTGCCAGCAGCTCGGGACTAGCGGGGGACACAGATACGCAGTATTTT. Translation: CASSSGLAGDTDTQYF.

The chain recombines TRBV6-5 with TRBJ1-4, with D possibly matching TRBD1 (5 bases). V was pared by 10 bases and J by 7 bases, with 22 bases between. The germline CDR1 and CDR2 sequences are MNHEY and SVGAGI. This CDR3 is built from 15 residues. Written as DNA, the CDR3 is TGTGCCACCACCCAATGGGGGATAGGCGGTGAAAAACTGTTTTTT. Its protein is CATTQWGIGGEKLFF.

The V call is TRBV27, the J call TRBJ2-1; 7 nucleotides line up with TRBD1. The germline V gene has CDR1 MNHEY and CDR2 SMNVEV (reference sequence). V lost 2 bases and J lost 3; bases outside the gene matches: 4. There are 15 residues in the CDR3. The CDR3 spells CASSLMTGIYNEQFF. CDR3 nucleotides: TGTGCCAGCAGTTTAATGACAGGGATCTACAATGAGCAGTTCTTC.

The chain is built from TRBV19 and TRBJ1-6; D is undetermined. This CDR3 has 15 amino acids. V lost 1 base, J lost 5 bases, and 9 bases lay in between. Germline V gives CDR1 LNHDA, CDR2 SQIVND (reference sequence). The CDR3 loop reads CASSIGILNNSPLHF. The CDR3 DNA reads TGTGCCAGTAGTATAGGGATTTTGAATAATTCACCCCTCCACTTT.

This clone was observed a few times. The V and J genes are TRBV30 and TRBJ2-7; no clear D. The germline V and J ends were trimmed by 5 bases and 0 bases, with 5 bases remaining between them. Per germline, CDR1 GTSNPN and CDR2 SVGIG (reference sequence). This CDR3 has 11 residues. The CDR3 region has the DNA TGTGCCTGGGCACTCTCCTACGAGCAGTACTTC. It codes for CAWALSYEQYF.

The genes are TRBV7-9 and TRBJ2-1, with 10 bases fitting TRBD1. This CDR3 has 15 amino acids. Germline loops: CDR1 SEHNR, CDR2 FQNEAQ (reference sequence). With 2 bases clipped from V and 3 bases from J, the junction kept 1 base outside the gene matches. CDR3 amino acids: CASSLRTGGYNEQFF. CDR3 DNA sequence: TGTGCCAGCAGCTTAAGGACAGGGGGCTACAATGAGCAGTTCTTC.

CDR3 sequence reads: CASSRDRAAGELFF. As DNA, the CDR3 is TGTGCCAGCAGCCGGGACAGGGCGGCCGGGGAGCTGTTTTTT. The rearrangement joins TRBV2 to TRBJ2-2, with 9 bases lining up with TRBD1. Germline trimming cut 6 bases from V and 6 bases from J; bases unmatched to any gene: 5. The CDR3 is made up of 14 amino acids. CDR1 and CDR2 from the germline V gene are SNHLY and FYNNEI.

Concerning this clone itself: The sample has other DNA sequences that encode this CDR3 too. The rearrangement joins TRBV9 to TRBJ1-1; D call uncertain. The germline V and J ends were trimmed by 4 bases and 3 bases, with 10 bases remaining between them. There are 13 residues in the CDR3. Germline CDR1 and CDR2: SGDLS and YYNGEE. CDR3 sequence: CASSLDRDTEAFF. The CDR3 nucleotides are TGTGCCAGCAGCTTGGACCGCGACACTGAAGCTTTCTTT.

This chain uses TRBV9 with TRBJ1-1; D is unclear. CDR1 and CDR2 (germline): SGDLS, YYNGEE. The CDR3 totals 14 residues. Trimming pared 0 bases from V and 2 bases from J, leaving 8 bases between. DNA for the CDR3: TGTGCCAGCAGCGTAGGGAGGGCTAACACTGAAGCTTTCTTT. It specifies CASSVGRANTEAFF.

CDR3 sequence reads: CASSFGENTEAFF. In DNA, the CDR3 is TGTGCCAGCAGCTTCGGGGAGAACACTGAAGCTTTCTTT. V is TRBV7-9 and J is TRBJ1-1; D uncertain. In germline, CDR1 is SEHNR, CDR2 FQNEAQ (reference sequence). Deletions cut 3 bases from V and 1 base from J, with 6 bases between. The CDR3 has 13 amino acids. Using reference TRBV7-9 and TRBJ1-1 for the parts outside the CDR3, the full variable domain is DTGVSQNPRHKITKRGQNVTFRCDPISEHNRLYWYRQTLGQGPEFLTYFQNEAQLEKSRLLSDRFSAERPKGSFSTLEIQRTEQGDSAMYLCASSFGENTEAFFGQGTRLTVV.

This sequence joins TRBV27 and TRBJ2-4; D perhaps matches TRBD1 (6 bases). V was shortened by 2 bases and J by 9 bases, with 11 bases between the two germline ends. Germline V CDR1 and CDR2: MNHEY, SMNVEV (reference sequence). CDR3 length equals 13 residues. The chain's CDR3 is CASSLQGNGIQYF. CDR3 sequence (DNA): TGTGCCAGCAGTTTACAGGGGAACGGCATTCAGTACTTC.

In regard to this clone: One end of the junction is discordant with germline, which a read error may explain. The chain uses TRBV18 and TRBJ1-1; 8 nucleotides agree with TRBD1. In germline, CDR1 is KGHSH, CDR2 LQKENI. The CDR3 is 14 residues long. In DNA form, the CDR3 reads TGTGCCCGCTCACCGGGACAGGCTAACACTGAAGCTTTCTTT. This sequence encodes CARSPGQANTEAFF.

The rearrangement joins TRBV5-4 to TRBJ2-2, with TRBD2 matching 9 bases. This CDR3 spans 16 amino acids. CDR1 is SGHNT and CDR2 is YYREEE in the germline V gene (reference sequence). Losses at the gene ends were 3 bases for V and 6 bases for J; bases not matched to a gene: 9. The CDR3 loop reads CASSSRGGGGPGELFF. The CDR3 region has the DNA TGTGCCAGCAGCTCTAGGGGCGGGGGGGGCCCCGGGGAGCTGTTTTTT.

The chain has TRBV6-5 and TRBJ2-2; no clear D. Trimming took off 5 bases at V and 1 base at J, with 5 bases between the two ends. The CDR3 contains 13 residues. CDR1 and CDR2 (germline): MNHEY, SVGAGI. CDR3: CASSTRNTGELFF. The CDR3 nucleotides are TGTGCCAGCAGTACCCGGAACACCGGGGAGCTGTTTTTT.

The chain employs TRBV7-2 and TRBJ2-3, with unresolved D. Germline V gene data show CDR1 as SGHTA and CDR2 as FQGNSA. The CDR3 consists of 13 residues. Trimming pared 2 bases from V and 0 bases from J, leaving 3 bases between. The CDR3 region has the DNA TGTGCCAGCAGCTTATATAGCACAGATACGCAGTATTTT. Its protein is CASSLYSTDTQYF.

The gene calls are TRBV2 and TRBJ1-5, with 9 bases aligning to TRBD1. The CDR3 contains 14 residues. Germline-derived CDR1 and CDR2 are SNHLY and FYNNEI. Trimming removed 3 bases from V and 6 bases from J; junction bases left unmatched: 3. CDR3 in amino acids: CASSEGQGGQPQHF. The CDR3 DNA reads TGTGCCAGCAGTGAGGGACAGGGAGGTCAGCCCCAGCATTTT.

J is TRBJ2-3 and V is TRBV5-8, with a tentative D call TRBD1 (5 bases). Germline loops: CDR1 SGHTS, CDR2 YDEGEE. V was pared by 0 bases and J by 0 bases, with 8 bases between. This CDR3 has 15 residues. The CDR3, as DNA: TGTGCCAGCAGCTTGGCTGGGGCTAGCACAGATACGCAGTATTTT. It codes for CASSLAGASTDTQYF.

The chain uses TRBV30 and TRBJ1-4, with a tentative D call TRBD1 (5 bases). The CDR3 consists of 12 residues. V was shortened by 5 bases and J by 8 bases, with 12 bases between the two germline ends. Germline V gives CDR1 GTSNPN, CDR2 SVGIG (reference sequence). CDR3 loop: CAWGGSREKLFF. The CDR3 DNA is TGTGCCTGGGGGGGGTCGAGAGAAAAACTGTTTTTT.

This rearrangement joins TRBV5-5 to TRBJ1-5; the D gene is possibly TRBD1 (6 bases). Trimming left V 6 bases short and J 7 bases short, with 20 bases between. This CDR3 comprises 15 residues. CDR1 is SGHKS, CDR2 YYEKEE, per germline (reference sequence). The CDR3 region has the DNA TGTGCCAGCACTCCCGCGGGGGGCGGTGGGCAGCCCCAGCATTTT. It yields the protein CASTPAGGGGQPQHF. The variable domain in full, with the rest retrieved from reference TRBV5-5 and TRBJ1-5, is DAGVTQSPTHLIKTRGQQVTLRCSPISGHKSVSWYQQVLGQGPQFIFQYYEKEERGRGNFPDRFSARQFPNYSSELNVNALLLGDSALYLCASTPAGGGGQPQHFGDGTRLSIL.